These 15 T cell receptor beta chains originate from one sample sequenced in a study of human T cells and chemical hapten exposure. TCRdb reanalysed the RACE reads using MiXCR and keeps one entry per CDR3 protein. This repertoire shows roughly 100,000 distinct CDR3 sequences, about 9.6% found once; its top ten account for around 2%. The time point: patch test 2, 6 weeks after DPC sensitization. Indicated treatment: therapeutic diphenylcyclopropenone sensitization with weekly scalp DPC. The specimen comprised whole blood, sampled in connection with sensitization to the hapten diphenylcyclopropenone (DPC). The receptors shown here come from a woman aged 40 to 50 with alopecia areata. Some clones in this sample may be carry-over from other donors' samples.

This clonotype came up many times. This rearrangement joins TRBV29-1 to TRBJ2-1, with 9 nucleotides matching TRBD2. Germline CDR1 is SQVTM and CDR2 is ANQGSEA. V shed 6 bases, J shed 0 bases, and the junction held 3 bases outside the gene matches. The CDR3 totals 14 residues. CDR3 sequence (DNA): TGCAGCGTCGCTAGCGGGAACTCCTACAATGAGCAGTTCTTC. This codes for CSVASGNSYNEQFF.

This clonotype was found many times. The gene calls are TRBV20-1 and TRBJ2-7; unclear D gene. Germline values: CDR1 DFQATT, CDR2 SNEGSKA (reference sequence). V gave up 1 base and J gave up 4 bases, with 14 bases separating them. CDR3 length: 14 residues. Here the CDR3 reads CSARVQAELYEQYF. The CDR3 DNA reads as TGCAGTGCTAGAGTGCAGGCCGAGTTATACGAGCAGTACTTC.

The chain combines TRBV28 with TRBJ2-7; D is perhaps TRBD2 (6 bases). Germline lookup yields CDR1 MDHEN and CDR2 SYDVKM. The CDR3 runs 12 residues. V was trimmed by 6 bases and J by 2 bases, leaving 8 bases between them. Here the CDR3 reads CASRGGPYEQYF. CDR3 DNA sequence: TGTGCCAGCAGGGGGGGTCCCTACGAGCAGTACTTC.

This rearrangement joins TRBV12-3 or TRBV12-4 to TRBJ1-1; D gene unclear. The germline V and J ends were trimmed by 3 bases and 4 bases, with 9 bases remaining between them. This CDR3 spans 13 amino acids. The CDR3 protein is CASSFGVGTEAFF. Here the CDR3 DNA reads TGTGCCAGCAGTTTCGGGGTGGGCACTGAAGCTTTCTTT.

The CDR3 sequence is CSVRPNTEAFF. In nucleotides, the CDR3 is TGCAGCGTAAGGCCGAACACTGAAGCTTTCTTT. The chain combines TRBV29-1 with TRBJ1-1; D unclear. Germline assignment: CDR1 SQVTM and CDR2 ANQGSEA. V was cut by 6 bases and J by 1 base, with 6 bases left in between. This CDR3 is built from 11 residues.

This clonotype was observed at least ten times. The chain carries TRBV29-1 and TRBJ1-2, with a possible D match to TRBD1 (5 bases). The CDR3 length is 12 residues. V shed 1 base and J shed 8 bases, with 11 bases lying between them. Germline CDR1 reads SQVTM; CDR2 reads ANQGSEA. CDR3 coding DNA: TGCAGCGTTGAAGGTCAGGGTTGGGGCTACACCTTC. The encoded protein is CSVEGQGWGYTF.

This clonotype was seen many times. An end of the junction does not agree with germline; a read error may underlie this. The chain joins TRBV7-7 to TRBJ2-1; TRBD2 matches at 14 bases. Germline V lookup: CDR1 SSHAT, CDR2 FNYEAQ (reference sequence). The CDR3 extends over 18 amino acids. The CDR3 DNA follows: TGTGCTAGCAGCGGTAGGTCCTTGGGACTAGCGGGAGTGGGTGAGCAGTTCTTC. It translates to CASSGRSLGLAGVGEQFF.

This clonotype was seen ten or more times. V is TRBV29-1 and J is TRBJ1-2; D is uncertain. The CDR3 has 11 residues. Looked up from germline, CDR1 is SQVTM and CDR2 is ANQGSEA. Trimming took 4 bases from V and 4 from J, leaving 7 bases between them. The CDR3 here is CSVVGTYGYTF. Written as DNA, the CDR3 is TGCAGCGTTGTGGGTACCTATGGCTACACCTTC.

In this sample, this clonotype turned up a few times. In DNA, the CDR3 is TGTGCCAGCAGCTTAGAAGGGACCCACTATGGCTACACCTTC. Protein: CASSLEGTHYGYTF. The V gene is TRBV13, the J gene TRBJ1-2; maybe TRBD1 (5 bases). This CDR3 is 14 amino acids long. Trimming pared 1 base from V and 3 bases from J, leaving 9 bases between. The germline V gene encodes CDR1 PRHDT and CDR2 FYEKMQ (reference sequence). Together with reference TRBV13 and TRBJ1-2, the CDR3 gives the full variable domain: AAGVIQSPRHLIKEKRETATLKCYPIPRHDTVYWYQQGPGQDPQFLISFYEKMQSDKGSIPDRFSAQQFSDYHSELNMSSLELGDSALYFCASSLEGTHYGYTFGSGTRLTVV.

This clonotype came up many times. The CDR3 nucleotides are TGCAGTGCTAGAGATTTACTAGCGGGCAACTACAATGAGCAGTTCTTC. This encodes CSARDLLAGNYNEQFF. The chain recombines TRBV20-1 with TRBJ2-1; TRBD2 agrees at 9 bases. Looked up from germline, CDR1 is DFQATT and CDR2 is SNEGSKA (reference sequence). Trimming removed 0 bases from V and 3 bases from J; junction bases left unmatched: 6. The CDR3 consists of 16 residues.

This clonotype was found many times. The chain joins TRBV5-5 to TRBJ2-1; 12 nucleotides line up with TRBD2. The V gene end was trimmed by 4 bases and the J gene end by 10 bases; junction bases not matched to a gene: 21. The germline V gene has CDR1 SGHKS and CDR2 YYEKEE (reference sequence). The length of the CDR3 is 19 residues. This chain's CDR3 is CASSPGPGRASGRAGEQFF. In DNA, the CDR3 is TGTGCCAGCAGCCCCGGTCCAGGGCGGGCTAGCGGGAGGGCCGGCGAGCAGTTCTTC.

CDR3 residues: CASSGVRGVPEAFF. In DNA, the CDR3 is TGTGCCAGCAGTGGGGTCAGGGGAGTCCCTGAAGCTTTCTTT. The chain joins TRBV27 to TRBJ1-1; tentatively, D is TRBD1 (6 bases). Germline V gene lookup returns CDR1 MNHEY and CDR2 SMNVEV (reference sequence). V lost 5 bases and J 6 bases, leaving 16 bases between the germline ends. The CDR3 totals 14 residues.

At least ten counts were recorded for this clonotype. The chain carries TRBV5-1 and TRBJ2-7; 7 nucleotides align to TRBD1. Trimming took 4 bases from V and 4 from J; bases not matched to a gene: 11. The germline CDR1 and CDR2 sequences are SGHRS and YFSETQ. There are 15 residues in the CDR3. In DNA, the CDR3 is TGCGCCAGCAGCCTGACAGGACAGGTACCGTACGAGCAGTACTTC. It codes for CASSLTGQVPYEQYF.

This CDR3 reads CASRTSGRTLTDTQYF. The CDR3 DNA reads TGTGCCAGCAGGACTAGCGGGAGGACTCTCACAGATACGCAGTATTTT. V usage is TRBV28 and J usage is TRBJ2-3; 13 nucleotides match TRBD2. The V gene's germline CDR1 is MDHEN and CDR2 SYDVKM. CDR3 length: 16 residues. Trimming at V came to 6 bases and at J to 2 bases, leaving 5 bases not matched to a gene.

This clonotype has at least ten counts. This chain connects TRBV7-9 to TRBJ1-1; D may be TRBD1 (5 bases). Germline CDR1 is SEHNR and CDR2 is FQNEAQ (reference sequence). This CDR3 has 13 amino acids. The germline V and J ends were trimmed by 7 bases and 6 bases, with 15 bases remaining between them. The CDR3 nucleotides read TGTGCCAGCATCCTTGGGGCCAATCCTGAAGCTTTCTTT. Translating gives CASILGANPEAFF.